What follows are 10 T cell receptor beta chains derived from one specimen sequenced in a study of T cells after yellow fever vaccination. Via MiXCR, TCRdb re-called the 5' RACE reads, giving one row per CDR3 protein. The sample includes some 320,000 distinct CDR3 sequences, around 4.3% of them seen just once. This specimen consisted of PBMCs, obtained 15 days after the yellow fever booster vaccination. The receptors were gathered from a man younger than 35 who received the YFV17D yellow fever vaccine.

In DNA, the CDR3 is TGTGCCAGCAATTTAGCGGGGGCAATCCAAGAGACCCAGTACTTC. Translated: CASNLAGAIQETQYF. The chain links TRBV4-2 to TRBJ2-5, with 9 bases aligning to TRBD2. The junction had 7 bases not matched to a gene; V was cut back by 7 bases and J by 1 base. CDR1 and CDR2 from the germline V gene are LGHNA and YNFKEQ. CDR3 length equals 15 residues.

This clonotype was counted ten times or more. The chain employs TRBV5-1 and TRBJ1-6; TRBD1 agrees at 7 bases. CDR3 length: 17 residues. CDR1 and CDR2 from the germline V gene are SGHRS and YFSETQ. Losses at the gene ends were 7 bases for V and 10 bases for J; bases not matched to a gene: 20. CDR3 DNA: TGCGCCAGCCGCGAAACCGGGGACAGTTTGGTGTGGTCACCCCTCCACTTT. Amino acid sequence: CASRETGDSLVWSPLHF.

This clonotype was counted between two and nine times. The chain joins TRBV10-3 to TRBJ1-5; a possible D gene is TRBD1 (5 bases). The germline V gene has CDR1 ENHRY and CDR2 SYGVKD. V lost 8 bases, J lost 5 bases, and 10 bases lay in between. The CDR3 extends over 12 amino acids. The CDR3 DNA sequence: TGTGCCATCGGTCAGGGCGATCAGCCCCAGCATTTT. This codes for CAIGQGDQPQHF.

This clonotype was observed at least ten times. The chain uses TRBV5-1 and TRBJ1-5, with D maybe TRBD1 (5 bases). The CDR3 totals 14 residues. V dropped 5 bases and J dropped 4 bases, with 13 bases sitting between them. The V gene's germline CDR1 is SGHRS and CDR2 YFSETQ. Here the CDR3 reads CASRPGTENQPQHF. Written as DNA, the CDR3 is TGCGCCAGCAGACCTGGGACGGAGAATCAGCCCCAGCATTTT.

As to this clonotype: The junction departs from the called germline gene at one end, perhaps through a read error. The chain has TRBV20-1 and TRBJ1-6, with 11 nucleotides matching TRBD1. Per the germline V gene, CDR1 is DFQATT and CDR2 is SNEGSKA (reference sequence). The CDR3 consists of 16 residues. CDR3 in amino acids: CSARGLGTGGYSPLHF. As DNA, the CDR3 is TGCAGTGCCAGAGGGTTAGGGACAGGGGGATATTCACCCCTCCACTTT.

The chain is built from TRBV30 and TRBJ1-1; D gene unclear. Between the trimmed V and J ends, which lost 6 bases and 5 bases, there was a span of 13 bases. Germline V gene lookup returns CDR1 GTSNPN and CDR2 SVGIG (reference sequence). The CDR3 has 12 residues. The CDR3 loop is CACDFGGTEAFF. In DNA, the CDR3 is TGTGCCTGCGACTTCGGCGGAACTGAAGCTTTCTTT.

Many counts were recorded for this clonotype. The chain employs TRBV7-2 and TRBJ2-1; 9 nucleotides line up with TRBD1. Germline V gene data show CDR1 as SGHTA and CDR2 as FQGNSA. Trimming cost V 1 base and J 7 bases; bases outside gene matches: 8. The CDR3 runs to 16 residues. CDR3 coding DNA: TGTGCCAGCAGCTTAGGCATAGACAGGGGGTGGAATGAGCAGTTCTTC. Translation: CASSLGIDRGWNEQFF.

Ten or more counts support this clonotype. This chain uses TRBV7-6 with TRBJ2-2; D is unresolved. Germline assignment: CDR1 SGHVS and CDR2 FNYEAQ. Trimming removed 5 bases from V and 1 base from J, with 14 bases in between. This CDR3 has 16 amino acids. The CDR3 nucleotides are TGTGCCAGCAGCCTAGGGCCCTCGTTGAACACCGGGGAGCTGTTTTTT. It translates to CASSLGPSLNTGELFF.

This clonotype occurred a few times. The chain has TRBV5-6 and TRBJ2-3, with D uncertain. Germline V gene lookup returns CDR1 SGHDT and CDR2 YYEEEE. CDR3 size: 15 residues. V gave up 6 bases and J gave up 5 bases, with 19 bases separating them. The CDR3 spells CASIQSTAPGDTQYF. The CDR3, as DNA: TGTGCCAGCATCCAATCTACAGCACCCGGAGATACGCAGTATTTT.

The CDR3: CASSEPGTTGETQYF. DNA of the CDR3: TGTGCCAGCAGTGAACCTGGGACTACTGGGGAGACCCAGTACTTC. The chain employs TRBV25-1 and TRBJ2-5; 7 nucleotides align to TRBD2. J gave up 5 bases and V 2 bases, and 8 bases lay outside the gene matches. CDR1 and CDR2 from the germline V gene are MGHDK and SYGVNS. The CDR3 contains 15 residues.